One and the same sample provided the 22 T cell receptor delta chains below, sequenced in a study of γδ T cells in repeated Plasmodium falciparum infection. TCRdb re-processed the multiplex PCR reads using CATT. This sample has around 46,000 delta-chain clones; 1.6% occur once, and the top ten carry about 8.3%. Gammadelta T cells were flow-sorted from PBMC into Vgamma9/Vdelta2+ and Vdelta2-negative populations for bulk analysis. Sequenced sample: gamma-delta T cells from blood. These receptors all stem from a pool of human donors (malaria-infected and uninfected, not separated).

This clone came up many times. The amino acid sequence in TCRdb belongs to a much larger clone and departs from this DNA's translation at residue 15, likely a sequencing read error; the sequence shown is translated from the DNA. CDR3 loop: CALGELGLHGGYTDELIF. In DNA, the CDR3 is TGTGCTCTTGGGGAACTTGGATTGCACGGGGGATACACCGATGAACTCATCTTT. The V and J genes are TRDV1 and TRDJ1; 9 positions match TRDD3. CDR1 is TSWWSYY and CDR2 is QGS in the germline V gene. The CDR3 sequence is 18 residues long.

A word on this clone: The amino acid sequence in TCRdb belongs to a much larger clone and departs from this DNA's translation at residue 16, likely a sequencing read error; the sequence shown is translated from the DNA. The V gene is TRDV1, the J gene TRDJ1, with D hard to call. The J gene, left out of TCRdb, was set here by checking the DNA against germline. The V and J ends lost 6 bases and 4 bases respectively, with 36 bases between them. The CDR3 spans 21 residues. Germline CDR1 and CDR2: TSWWSYY and QGS. This chain's CDR3 is CALGARRSRVDPTSYIDKLIF. The CDR3 bases are TGTGCTCTTGGTGCTAGGAGGTCCCGGGTCGACCCGACCTCGTACATCGATAAACTCATCTTT.

CDR3 residues: CALGEVYRFDGGYLRPGDKPIF. DNA for the CDR3: TGTGCTCTTGGGGAAGTTTACCGCTTCGATGGGGGATACCTCAGGCCCGGCGATAAACCCATCTTT. The V gene is TRDV1, but the J gene lacks a call; TRDD3, the table's D call, lacks a check against the DNA. The CDR3 runs to 22 residues. CDR1 and CDR2 from the germline V gene are TSWWSYY and QGS.

This clone was counted a few times. The translation of this DNA and the TCRdb protein of a much larger clone differ at residue 7, probably owing to a read error; the protein shown here is translated from the DNA. The chain uses TRDV1 and TRDJ1, with TRDD3 as a possible D gene (5 bases). The J gene, not given by TCRdb, was assigned here from a germline match of the nucleotide sequence. Germline CDR1 and CDR2: TSWWSYY and QGS. V was shortened by 1 base and J by 2 bases, with 23 bases between the two germline ends. The CDR3 runs 19 residues. The CDR3 nucleotides are TGTGCTCTTGGGGAACGGTCTGGGTCGGCCCACCATGTAACCGATAAACTCATCTTT. Its translation is CALGERSGSAHHVTDKLIF.

A note on this clone: A far larger clone differs by one base, so this is likely a read error. Other nucleotide sequences from this sample produce the same CDR3. The chain combines TRDV1 with TRDJ1, with TRDD3 matching 9 bases. The CDR3 has 19 residues. Germline CDR1 reads TSWWSYY; CDR2 reads QGS. CDR3 sequence (DNA): TGTGCTCTTGGGGCCTACGCCCTGGGGGATTACCGTCGGGGCCAGGGACTCATCTTC. Encoded protein: CALGAYALGDYRRGQGLIF.

A note on this clone: The protein recorded in TCRdb matches a much larger clone and deviates from this DNA's translation at residue 7, suggesting a read error; the protein here is obtained by translating the DNA. The CDR3 DNA is TGTGCTCTTGGGGAATGGGGCCCAACAACAGGGGGGGACACCGATAAACTCATCTTT. Amino acids: CALGEWGPTTGGDTDKLIF. The rearrangement joins TRDV1 to TRDJ1; the D gene is possibly TRDD3 (5 bases). Matching the DNA to germline supplied the J gene, which TCRdb does not give. The CDR3 is 19 amino acids. Trimming shortened V by 2 bases and J by 0 bases, and 22 bases separated the two germline ends. Germline lookup yields CDR1 TSWWSYY and CDR2 QGS.

This clone has only a few counts. With only one base between it and a far larger clone, this is likely a read error. The same CDR3 also results from other DNA sequences found in this sample. The chain combines TRDV3 with TRDJ1, with 9 bases lining up with TRDD3. The length of the CDR3 is 17 residues. Germline V gene lookup returns CDR1 TVYSNPD and CDR2 GDNSRS (reference sequence). Written as DNA, the CDR3 is TGTGCCTTTAAGGAGGGTTACTGGGGGAGGTACACTGATAAACTCATCTTT. It encodes CAFKEGYWGRYTDKLIF. The variable domain in full, completed from reference TRDV3 and TRDJ1, reads CDKVTQSSPDQTVASGSEVVLLCTYDTVYSNPDLFWYRIRPDYSFQFVFYGDNSRSEGADFTQGRFSVKHILTQKAFHLVISPVRTEDSATYYCAFKEGYWGRYTDKLIFGKGTRVTVEP.

Worth noting for this clone: The protein given by TCRdb reflects a much larger clone and differs at residue 9 from this DNA's translation, likely from a read error; the protein shown is the DNA's translation. No J gene call was made, and the V gene is TRDV2. The CDR3 is 11 residues long. CDR1 is GEAIGNYY and CDR2 is EKD in the germline V gene. In DNA, the CDR3 is TGTGCCTGTGACACTGGGTCTAAACCCATCTTT. Translated: CACDTGSKPIF.

This clone was seen a handful of times. The amino acid sequence in TCRdb belongs to a much larger clone and departs from this DNA's translation at residue 5, likely a sequencing read error; the sequence shown is translated from the DNA. This chain connects TRDV2 to TRDJ1, with TRDD3 as a possible D gene (6 bases). This CDR3 comprises 22 residues. V was trimmed by 3 bases and J by 9 bases, leaving 43 bases between them. The germline CDR1 and CDR2 sequences are GEAIGNYY and EKD. The CDR3 DNA reads TGTGCCTGTGACGCCGTTGTGGATAGGGGCTCCGGGAAGGCACTGGGCCCCCGGGAACTCATCTTT. Protein product: CACDAVVDRGSGKALGPRELIF.

This clone turned up a few times. A far larger clone is only one base removed, so a read error is likely. The chain recombines TRDV1 with TRDJ1; TRDD3 agrees at 10 bases. TCRdb gives no J gene; it was assigned here by matching the DNA to germline. Germline loops: CDR1 TSWWSYY, CDR2 QGS. CDR3 length: 16 amino acids. Germline trimming cut 7 bases from V and 0 bases from J; bases unmatched to any gene: 8. In DNA, the CDR3 is TGTGCTCTTGCGAGGGGGGGATACGTCGACACCGATAAACTCATCTTT. This codes for CALARGGYVDTDKLIF.

This clone was observed a handful of times. The J gene is TRDJ1, the V gene TRDV1, with D possibly matching TRDD3 (7 bases). TCRdb carries no J gene annotation; the J gene was assigned here by matching the DNA with germline. CDR1 and CDR2 from the germline V gene are TSWWSYY and QGS. The V end was cut by 0 bases, the J end by 4 bases, with 21 bases between. This CDR3 is built from 18 residues. The chain's CDR3 is CALGELGPTRVGDDKLIF. CDR3 coding DNA: TGTGCTCTTGGGGAACTAGGTCCTACGAGGGTGGGGGACGATAAACTCATCTTT.

This clone has at least ten counts. The V gene is TRDV1, the J gene TRDJ1, with 10 bases fitting TRDD3. The CDR3 covers 26 residues. After removal of 4 bases from V and 0 bases from J, the junction contained 35 bases not matched to a gene. Looked up from germline, CDR1 is TSWWSYY and CDR2 is QGS. The CDR3 loop reads CALGVISTSYRFLGDKGLAYTDKLIF. In DNA, the CDR3 is TGTGCTCTTGGGGTTATTTCCACCTCCTATCGTTTCCTGGGGGATAAAGGTCTCGCGTACACCGATAAACTCATCTTT.

Note on this clone: The likely explanation is a read error, given a far larger clone one base away. The sample contains more than one DNA sequence encoding this CDR3. The chain employs TRDV1 and TRDJ1; TRDD3 agrees at 8 bases. Trimming cost V 5 bases and J 3 bases; bases outside gene matches: 20. The CDR3 totals 19 residues. Germline CDR1 TSWWSYY, CDR2 QGS. In nucleotides, the CDR3 is TGTGCTCTTGGGTTCCCTGGTAGTTACTTGGGGGATGCCGCCGATAAACTCATCTTT. It encodes CALGFPGSYLGDAADKLIF.

In the case of this clone: A far larger clone lies a single base away; this is likely a read error. Other DNA sequences in the sample encode the same CDR3. CDR3 nucleotide sequence: TGTGCTCTTGGAATAGACTTCCTACTCCGACTTACTAACACCGATAAACTCATCTTT. Translating it yields CALGIDFLLRLTNTDKLIF. The V and J genes are TRDV1 and TRDJ1; 8 nucleotides align to TRDD2. Since TCRdb gives no J gene, matching the DNA to germline was used here to assign it. Germline-derived CDR1 and CDR2 are TSWWSYY and QGS. Trimming removed 6 bases from V and 0 bases from J; junction bases left unmatched: 18. The CDR3 totals 19 residues.

This clone is categorized as medium-sized (0.01 to 0.1%). The chain joins TRDV1 to TRDJ1; 12 bases fit TRDD3. Germline assignment: CDR1 TSWWSYY and CDR2 QGS. This CDR3 contains 21 residues. V lost 4 bases, J lost 0 bases, and 18 bases stayed unmatched. The CDR3 DNA sequence: TGTGCTCTTGGGGCCGGCAACGCTGGGGGATACGTCCCTGGGAACACCGATAAACTCATCTTT. Translated: CALGAGNAGGYVPGNTDKLIF.

Of note for this clone: TCRdb's protein, taken from a much larger clone, differs from this DNA's translation at residue 9, likely owing to a read error; the protein displayed comes from the DNA. The chain uses TRDV1 and TRDJ1; TRDD3 aligns across 9 bases. Germline trimming cut 8 bases from V and 1 base from J; bases unmatched to any gene: 23. The CDR3 consists of 20 residues. CDR1 is TSWWSYY and CDR2 is QGS in the germline V gene. In DNA form, the CDR3 reads TGTGCTCTTCACTTCCCCACCACTAGGGGATACGCGTATCCCACCGATAAACTCATCTTT. Translating gives CALHFPTTRGYAYPTDKLIF.

Points on this clone: This likely reflects a read error, since a far larger clone is one base away. Other DNA sequences of this sample code for an identical CDR3. The gene calls are TRDV1 and TRDJ1; no reliable D call. TCRdb leaves out the J gene; it was filled in here by matching the DNA to germline. The CDR3 totals 17 residues. CDR1 and CDR2 (germline): TSWWSYY, QGS. Trimming removed 7 bases from V and 2 bases from J, with 23 bases in between. CDR3 sequence reads: CALAGPPVPLPTDKLIF. The CDR3 DNA reads as TGTGCTCTTGCTGGTCCTCCGGTCCCTTTGCCAACCGATAAACTCATCTTT.

This clone was seen repeatedly, ten times or more. TCRdb's protein sequence differs at residue 7 from the translated DNA; the protein presented here follows the DNA. The V call is TRDV2, the J call TRDJ1; 10 bases are shared with TRDD3. V was pared by 1 base and J by 2 bases, with 18 bases of the junction left unmatched. This CDR3 region has 20 residues. Germline V gene sequence: CDR1 GEAIGNYY, CDR2 EKD. The CDR3 coding sequence is TGTGCCTGTGACACACTTAAGGTACTGGGGGATCGGCCGCAGACCGATAAACTCATCTTT. This sequence encodes CACDTLKVLGDRPQTDKLIF.

Many counts were recorded for this clone. V usage is TRDV2 and J usage is TRDJ1; D unclear. Germline loops: CDR1 GEAIGNYY, CDR2 EKD. The CDR3 consists of 14 residues. V was pared by 0 bases and J by 4 bases, with 11 bases between. The CDR3 sequence: CACDTVQPGDKLIF. The CDR3 DNA follows: TGTGCCTGTGACACCGTTCAACCGGGCGATAAACTCATCTTT.

This clone was seen many times. The chain links TRDV2 to TRDJ4; 9 bases match TRDD3. No J gene was available from TCRdb, and it was assigned here by a germline match of the DNA. CDR3 length: 16 amino acids. Germline V lookup: CDR1 GEAIGNYY, CDR2 EKD. V shed 1 base, J shed 3 bases, and the junction held 11 bases outside the gene matches. Here the CDR3 reads CACDTVGLGDHRPLIF. The CDR3, as DNA: TGTGCCTGTGACACAGTTGGACTGGGGGACCACCGACCCCTGATCTTT.

In regard to this clone: TCRdb lists the protein of a much larger clone for this DNA, which differs at residue 20, so this is likely a read error; the protein given here is translated from the DNA itself. The V gene was identified as TRDV1, while no J gene was called; the D segment call TRDD3 is taken from the table without a DNA check. CDR3 length equals 22 residues. Per the germline V gene, CDR1 is TSWWSYY and CDR2 is QGS. The CDR3 coding sequence is TGTGCTCTTGGGGTGGTGGTCGATACCCCGCGGTTATACTGGGGTTATACCGATAAACCCATCTTT. Translated, it gives CALGVVVDTPRLYWGYTDKPIF.

A note on this clone: Only one base separates this from a far larger clonotype, so it likely reflects a read error. The same CDR3 also results from other DNA sequences found in this sample. The rearrangement uses TRDV1 and TRDJ2; TRDD3 matches 11 bases. The J gene, absent from TCRdb, was called here by matching the DNA to germline. Per germline, CDR1 TSWWSYY and CDR2 QGS. This CDR3 has 26 amino acids. CDR3 protein: CALGELRSVLPKLLGDRGALTAQLFF. The CDR3 bases are TGTGCTCTTGGGGAACTAAGGTCCGTCCTTCCCAAACTACTGGGGGATAGGGGAGCTTTGACGGCACAACTCTTCTTT.